This entry concerns a single T cell receptor (beta chain). Sequencing was performed with immunoSEQ multiplex PCR; in TCRdb, only in-frame clones are kept and a portion is missing. The sample has under 200,000 clones, roughly 70% seen once. The sample is drawn from a study of blood T cell repertoires in COVID-19. Per the germline V gene, CDR1 is SGHNT and CDR2 is YYREEE (reference sequence). With 2 bases clipped from V and 3 bases from J, the junction kept 5 bases outside the gene matches. The length of the CDR3 is 15 residues. The chain has TRBV5-4 and TRBJ2-3; TRBD2 matches at 8 bases. Input material: peripheral blood. This TCR came from an elderly woman with acute or convalescent COVID-19. This CDR3 is CASSLKRELTDTQYF. CDR3 DNA: TGTGCCAGCAGCTTAAAGCGGGAGTTGACAGATACGCAGTATTTT.